A selection of T cell receptor beta chains follows, all from one sample in a study of early T cells in non-severe SARS-CoV-2 infection. MiXCR was run by TCRdb on the 5' RACE reads, yielding one entry per CDR3 protein. The sample has 55,000 or so distinct CDR3 sequences, roughly 6.8% seen once. Sequencing was carried out using whole blood. These receptors were obtained from an adult who was a healthcare worker with PCR-confirmed SARS-CoV-2 infection or an uninfected control (not recorded which). The CDR3 runs from the conserved cysteine through the conserved F or W. A D gene is named only where the DNA matches it firmly. Only part of the rows carry a size: once, few, many, or a class if the clone is expanded.

d_call	v_call	j_call	clone_size	cdr3_aa	cdr3_nt
-	TRBV18	TRBJ2-1	few	CASSPPGWYEQFF	TGTGCCAGCTCACCACCCGGGTGGTATGAGCAGTTCTTC
-	TRBV10-1	TRBJ1-2	many	CASSALPTGPRDYGYTF	TGCGCCAGCAGTGCCTTACCTACAGGACCCCGCGACTATGGCTACACCTTC
TRBD1	TRBV12-3/TRBV12-4	TRBJ2-7	once	CASTAGTGLNEQYF	TGTGCCAGCACCGCCGGGACAGGGTTGAACGAGCAGTACTTC
-	TRBV20-1	TRBJ2-5	-	CSASPISSRETQYF	TGCAGTGCTAGTCCCATCTCTAGCCGGGAGACCCAGTACTTC
-	TRBV29-1	TRBJ2-7	-	CSVKDAYEQYF	TGCAGCGTAAAGGATGCCTACGAGCAGTACTTC
TRBD1	TRBV5-1	TRBJ2-3	-	CASSLALDRVGMDTQYF	TGCGCCAGCAGCTTGGCCCTGGACAGGGTGGGTATGGATACGCAGTATTTT
TRBD1	TRBV20-1	TRBJ2-7	many	CSAGQGDYEQYF	TGCAGTGCCGGACAGGGAGACTACGAGCAGTACTTC
TRBD1	TRBV6-5	TRBJ1-5	many	CASSLDRVPSYSNQPQHF	TGTGCCAGCAGCCTTGACAGGGTACCCTCCTATAGCAATCAGCCCCAGCATTTT
-	TRBV12-3/TRBV12-4	TRBJ2-1	many	CASSLGGPGEQFF	TGTGCCAGCAGTTTGGGGGGGCCGGGTGAGCAGTTCTTC
-	TRBV19	TRBJ2-7	many	CASSSFYRDGVSYEQYF	TGTGCCAGTAGTAGCTTTTATCGGGACGGAGTTTCCTACGAGCAGTACTTC
-	TRBV4-1	TRBJ1-2	few	CASSQGGASNYGYTF	TGCGCCAGCAGCCAAGGAGGGGCCTCTAACTATGGCTACACCTTC
-	TRBV11-3	TRBJ2-7	-	CASSLRDRKYEQYF	TGTGCCAGCAGCTTACGCGACAGAAAGTACGAGCAGTACTTC
TRBD1	TRBV27	TRBJ1-2	many	CASSLGQTYGYTF	TGTGCCAGCAGTTTGGGACAGACCTATGGCTACACCTTC
-	TRBV3-2	TRBJ2-6	-	CASTTSGANVLTF	TGTGCCAGCACCACCTCTGGGGCCAACGTCCTGACTTTC
TRBD2	TRBV6-2/TRBV6-3	TRBJ2-1	many	CASSGLAGLNEQFF	TGTGCCAGCAGCGGACTAGCGGGGCTAAATGAGCAGTTCTTC
-	TRBV18	TRBJ1-4	many	CASSPDGVTTNEKLFF	TGTGCCAGCTCACCAGACGGGGTGACAACTAATGAAAAACTGTTTTTT
TRBD2	TRBV5-6	TRBJ2-2	few	CASSPAGGPNTGELFF	TGTGCCAGCAGCCCGGCGGGGGGGCCGAACACCGGGGAGCTGTTTTTT
-	TRBV6-2/TRBV6-3	TRBJ1-5	-	CASSTGSRNQPQHF	TGTGCCAGCAGTACAGGGAGTAGGAATCAGCCCCAGCATTTT
TRBD1	TRBV6-1	TRBJ2-6	medium-sized	CASSGTGGSGANVLTF	TGTGCCAGCAGTGGGACAGGGGGCTCTGGGGCCAACGTCCTGACTTTC
TRBD1	TRBV7-9	TRBJ1-5	few	CASSSNDGQGFDQPQHF	TGTGCCAGCAGCTCGAACGATGGACAGGGGTTTGATCAGCCCCAGCATTTT
TRBD2	TRBV19	TRBJ2-7	many	CASSAGTSSYYEQYF	TGTGCCAGTAGTGCCGGGACTAGCAGTTACTACGAGCAGTACTTC
TRBD1	TRBV7-2	TRBJ2-7	few	CASSSEGAIPYEQYF	TGTGCCAGCAGCTCCGAGGGGGCTATTCCCTACGAGCAGTACTTC
-	TRBV19	TRBJ2-3	many	CASSIQVSSTDTQYF	TGTGCCAGTAGTATCCAGGTTTCCAGCACAGATACGCAGTATTTT
-	TRBV21-1	TRBJ1-6	many	CASSKEREIANSPLHF	TGTGCCAGCAGCAAAGAAAGGGAAATCGCTAATTCACCCCTCCACTTT
TRBD2	TRBV29-1	TRBJ2-3	-	CSGRTRRTDTQYF	TGCAGCGGGCGGACTAGGCGCACAGATACGCAGTATTTT
-	TRBV5-1	TRBJ2-1	few	CASSSPGRINEQFF	TGCGCCAGCAGCTCGCCCGGCCGGATCAATGAGCAGTTCTTC
TRBD2	TRBV7-2	TRBJ2-1	-	CASSSNTLFHGRGGFYNEQFF	TGTGCCAGCAGCTCAAACACCCTTTTCCATGGGCGGGGGGGTTTCTACAATGAGCAGTTCTTC
-	TRBV6-1	TRBJ1-6	few	CASTLRSFNSPLHF	TGTGCCAGCACCTTAAGGTCTTTTAATTCACCCCTCCACTTT
-	TRBV28	TRBJ1-5	-	CASSSFRGGQPQHF	TGTGCCAGCAGTTCCTTCAGGGGCGGGCAGCCCCAGCATTTT
TRBD1	TRBV20-1	TRBJ1-1	many	CSASAQGAGEAFF	TGCAGTGCTAGCGCGCAGGGGGCTGGGGAAGCTTTCTTT
TRBD1	TRBV6-6	TRBJ1-4	many	CASSSDREEEKLFF	TGTGCCAGCAGCTCAGACAGGGAGGAGGAAAAACTGTTTTTT
-	TRBV11-3	TRBJ1-1	-	CASSPEAGGSNTEAFF	TGTGCCAGCAGCCCGGAGGCGGGGGGCTCGAACACTGAAGCTTTCTTT
TRBD1	TRBV10-3	TRBJ2-7	many	CAISESDRDYEQYF	TGTGCCATCAGTGAGTCGGACAGGGACTACGAGCAGTACTTC
-	TRBV11-2	TRBJ2-1	few	CASSRGQNSYNEQFF	TGTGCCAGCAGCCGTGGACAGAACTCCTACAATGAGCAGTTCTTC
-	TRBV7-8	TRBJ1-5	many	CASSLGTGRNGQPQHF	TGTGCCAGCAGCTTGGGAACAGGGAGGAATGGTCAGCCCCAGCATTTT
-	TRBV9	TRBJ2-5	many	CASSPRGGIKTQYF	TGTGCCAGCAGCCCCAGGGGGGGGATAAAGACCCAGTACTTC
-	TRBV15	TRBJ1-1	-	CATSRGGMNTEAFF	TGTGCCACCAGCAGAGGTGGAATGAACACTGAAGCTTTCTTT
TRBD1	TRBV7-9	TRBJ1-5	few	CASSFSTGTNQPQHF	TGTGCCAGCAGCTTTTCGACAGGGACCAATCAGCCCCAGCATTTT
-	TRBV3-1	TRBJ2-7	many	CASSRLGYEQYF	TGTGCCAGCAGCCGACTAGGCTACGAGCAGTACTTC
TRBD1	TRBV11-2	TRBJ2-7	-	CASSLWGQGSYEQYF	TGTGCCAGCAGCCTCTGGGGACAGGGATCCTACGAGCAGTACTTC
-	TRBV19	TRBJ2-3	many	CASSLRGPWESTDTQYF	TGTGCCAGTAGTCTCCGTGGCCCCTGGGAAAGCACAGATACGCAGTATTTT
-	TRBV7-9	TRBJ1-1	many	CASINRGDEAFF	TGTGCCAGCATTAACCGGGGGGACGAAGCTTTCTTT
-	TRBV10-3	TRBJ2-4	many	CAISETGTKNIQYF	TGTGCCATCAGTGAGACAGGGACCAAAAACATTCAGTACTTC
TRBD2	TRBV7-2	TRBJ2-7	-	CASSLPTSGAYEQYF	TGTGCCAGCAGCCTACCGACTAGCGGGGCCTACGAGCAGTACTTC
TRBD1	TRBV20-1	TRBJ2-5	-	CSARSGTGGESGLQETQYF	TGCAGTGCTCGGTCCGGGACAGGGGGCGAAAGTGGGTTACAAGAGACCCAGTACTTC
TRBD1	TRBV18	TRBJ1-2	many	CASSPTGDGYTF	TGTGCCAGCTCACCTACAGGGGATGGCTACACCTTC
-	TRBV7-2	TRBJ2-3	many	CASSLGVYSPTDTQYF	TGTGCCAGCAGCTTAGGGGTCTATAGTCCCACAGATACGCAGTATTTT
TRBD1	TRBV29-1	TRBJ2-2	few	CSAKEGTANTGELFF	TGCAGCGCCAAAGAGGGGACAGCGAACACCGGGGAGCTGTTTTTT
-	TRBV20-1	TRBJ1-5	few	CSVDQPQHF	TGCAGTGTAGACCAGCCCCAGCATTTT